These 20 T cell receptor beta chains originate from one sample sequenced in a study of CD8+ T cells in alopecia areata. cDNA serving as the sequencing template came from extracted, reverse transcribed RNA. TCRdb's copy holds only in-frame clones and misses some; the assay was immunoSEQ multiplex PCR. Altogether around 100,000 clones are present, about three fifths being singletons, with the ten largest covering 12%. Stated treatment: oral pan-JAK inhibitor, 5-10 mg twice daily. The sequences come from CD8+ T cells sorted from blood, collected at week 24, from a patient treated with tofacitinib. The receptors here all came from a human donor with alopecia areata.

The chain joins TRBV9 to TRBJ2-5, with 7 bases fitting TRBD1. This CDR3 spans 16 amino acids. J was trimmed by 3 bases and V by 0 bases; bases with no gene match: 8. The germline V gene has CDR1 SGDLS and CDR2 YYNGEE. CDR3 sequence: CASSVVGLTGKETQYF. The CDR3 DNA follows: TGTGCCAGCAGCGTAGTCGGTTTGACAGGGAAAGAGACCCAGTACTTC.

This clone has more than one count but fewer than ten. The chain employs TRBV27 and TRBJ1-1; possibly TRBD1 for D (6 bases). Germline V gene data show CDR1 as MNHEY and CDR2 as SMNVEV (reference sequence). V was cut by 6 bases and J by 6 bases, with 17 bases left in between. This CDR3 is 14 amino acids long. CDR3 coding DNA: TGTGCCAGCAGCTTTGGTGAGGGGGTCCCTGAAGCTTTCTTT. Protein product: CASSFGEGVPEAFF.

This clone was recorded a few times. This rearrangement joins TRBV2 to TRBJ1-1, with 9 bases matching TRBD1. Germline CDR1 SNHLY, CDR2 FYNNEI. The CDR3 covers 15 residues. Trimming took 0 bases from V and 5 from J; bases not matched to a gene: 4. The CDR3 region is CASSEAGQGVTEAFF. CDR3 nucleotide sequence: TGTGCCAGCAGTGAAGCGGGACAGGGAGTGACTGAAGCTTTCTTT.

This clone was found a few times. The rearrangement joins TRBV9 to TRBJ2-5; the D gene could be TRBD1 or TRBD2 (5 bases each). V lost 3 bases to trimming and J lost 4 bases, with 13 bases between them. Germline CDR1 is SGDLS and CDR2 is YYNGEE. The CDR3 sequence is 14 residues long. The CDR3 spells CASSAGDVGETQYF. CDR3 nucleotide sequence: TGTGCCAGCAGCGCCGGGGACGTAGGAGAGACCCAGTACTTC.

The CDR3 protein is CSVEDEPLGGYEQYF. As DNA, the CDR3 is TGCAGCGTTGAAGATGAACCCCTCGGAGGCTACGAGCAGTACTTC. The chain employs TRBV29-1 and TRBJ2-5, with D tentatively TRBD2 (5 bases). The DNA matches TRBJ2-7 better at its end, which makes the J call doubtful. Germline V gene sequence: CDR1 SQVTM, CDR2 ANQGSEA. CDR3 length: 15 residues.

The chain is built from TRBV7-9 and TRBJ2-3; no firm D call. The V end lost 4 bases, the J end lost 2 bases, and 7 bases lay between the germline ends. This CDR3 spans 13 amino acids. Germline CDR1 is SEHNR and CDR2 is FQNEAQ (reference sequence). The CDR3 DNA sequence: TGTGCCAGCAGCTCACATGACACAGATACGCAGTATTTT. Protein sequence: CASSSHDTDTQYF.

The rearrangement links TRBV6-5 to TRBJ1-1; D remains unclear. CDR3 length: 14 residues. Per germline, CDR1 MNHEY and CDR2 SVGAGI. Trimming removed 0 bases from V and 11 bases from J, with 16 bases in between. In DNA form, the CDR3 reads TGTGCCAGCAGTTACTCATCCGGGCCCCTAAGGGCTTTCTTT. Its translation: CASSYSSGPLRAFF.

This chain connects TRBV4-1 to TRBJ1-6; 7 bases map to TRBD1. CDR1 and CDR2 from the germline V gene are MGHRA and YSYEKL. This CDR3 has 17 amino acids. J was trimmed by 9 bases and V by 3 bases; bases with no gene match: 14. CDR3 region: CASSQLQGPKGGSPLHF. In DNA, the CDR3 is TGCGCCAGCAGCCAGCTACAGGGGCCAAAGGGGGGTTCACCCCTCCACTTT.

This clone appeared a few times. This chain uses TRBV15 with TRBJ2-6, with 7 bases matching TRBD1. Trimming at V came to 4 bases and at J to 0 bases, leaving 12 bases not matched to a gene. Germline CDR1 and CDR2: LNHNV and YYDKDF (reference sequence). The CDR3 length is 19 residues. The CDR3 is CATSTRTGHLSSGANVLTF. The CDR3 nucleotides read TGTGCCACCAGCACCAGGACAGGCCACTTGAGCTCTGGGGCCAACGTCCTGACTTTC.

The J gene is TRBJ1-1, the V gene TRBV9; D gene uncertain. This CDR3 region has 14 residues. The germline CDR1 and CDR2 sequences are SGDLS and YYNGEE. V lost 1 base and J lost 3, with 10 bases in between. CDR3: CASSVSRSYTEAFF. The CDR3 DNA sequence: TGTGCCAGCAGCGTAAGCCGGAGCTACACTGAAGCTTTCTTT.

This clone has more than one count but fewer than ten. The V call is TRBV11-2, the J call TRBJ2-7; D may correspond to TRBD1 or TRBD2 (5 bases each). The CDR3 runs 14 residues. CDR1 and CDR2 from the germline V gene are SGHAT and FQNNGV. Trimming removed 0 bases at V and 2 bases at J, with 8 bases between. The CDR3 is CASSLDGTTYEQYF. The CDR3 bases are TGTGCCAGCAGCTTAGACGGGACCACCTACGAGCAGTACTTC.

The rearrangement uses TRBV29-1 and TRBJ2-7, with TRBD1 identical over 7 bases. The ends lost 2 bases at V and 3 bases at J; junction bases unmatched: 4. Germline V CDR1 and CDR2: SQVTM, ANQGSEA. This CDR3 is 13 amino acids long. CDR3 sequence (DNA): TGCAGCGTTGAACCGGGACAGAGCTACGAGCAGTACTTC. Its translation: CSVEPGQSYEQYF.

This clone was recorded only once. The genes are TRBV27 and TRBJ2-7; tentative D call: TRBD2 (6 bases). CDR3 length: 14 residues. CDR1 MNHEY and CDR2 SMNVEV come from the germline V gene (reference sequence). Trimming took 6 bases from V and 0 from J, leaving 12 bases between them. In DNA form, the CDR3 reads TGTGCCAGCAGCCCCCGGGAGAGCTCCTACGAGCAGTACTTC. Translated: CASSPRESSYEQYF.

The CDR3 region is CASSLGTGRTGELFF. The DNA for the CDR3 is TGTGCCAGCAGCCTGGGGACAGGGAGGACCGGGGAGCTGTTTTTT. The V gene is TRBV13, the J gene TRBJ2-2, with TRBD1 matching 9 bases. The CDR3 is made up of 15 amino acids. The germline V gene encodes CDR1 PRHDT and CDR2 FYEKMQ (reference sequence). V was clipped by 5 bases and J by 5 bases; unmatched bases: 6.

In this sample, this clone turned up once. The rearrangement joins TRBV4-1 to TRBJ2-2, with D uncertain. Trimming removed 5 bases from V and 2 bases from J, with 6 bases in between. Germline V gene lookup returns CDR1 MGHRA and CDR2 YSYEKL. The CDR3 is 13 amino acids. The DNA for the CDR3 is TGCGCCAGCAGCTGGGGTAACACCGGGGAGCTGTTTTTT. Its translation is CASSWGNTGELFF.

This chain links TRBV30 with TRBJ1-2; D gene ambiguous. The CDR3 loop spans 15 amino acids. Germline CDR1 and CDR2: GTSNPN and SVGIG (reference sequence). V lost 0 bases, J lost 1 base, and 12 bases lay in between. CDR3 DNA: TGTGCCTGGAGTGTACGGGCAGAACTTAACTATGGCTACACCTTC. Translated, it gives CAWSVRAELNYGYTF.

In this sample, this clone turned up once. The V gene is TRBV19, the J gene TRBJ2-7; 8 positions match TRBD1. Unmatched junction bases numbered 5, after V lost 5 bases and J lost 5 bases. The CDR3 covers 13 residues. CDR1 is LNHDA, CDR2 SQIVND, per germline (reference sequence). The CDR3 bases are TGTGCCAGTAGTTTGGACAGGGAGGACGAGCAGTACTTC. It translates to CASSLDREDEQYF. Full variable domain (remainder filled in from reference TRBV19 and TRBJ2-7): DGGITQSPKYLFRKEGQNVTLSCEQNLNHDAMYWYRQDPGQGLRLIYYSQIVNDFQKGDIAEGYSVSREKKESFPLTVTSAQKNPTAFYLCASSLDREDEQYFGPGTRLTVT.

This clone has more than one count but fewer than ten. The genes are TRBV5-4 and TRBJ2-1, with D tentatively TRBD2 (6 bases). The CDR3 is 16 residues long. Per germline, CDR1 SGHNT and CDR2 YYREEE (reference sequence). Trimming shortened V by 1 base and J by 2 bases, and 13 bases separated the two germline ends. This CDR3 reads CASSLRRGRAYNEQFF. The CDR3 nucleotides read TGTGCCAGCAGCTTGAGGCGGGGTAGGGCCTACAATGAGCAGTTCTTC.

Concerning this clone: A read error is possible here, since a much larger clone lies one base away. The CDR3 reads CASSDGGDTGELFF. The CDR3, as DNA: TGTGCCAGCAGTGACGGGGGGGACACCGGGGAGCTGTTTTTT. This sequence joins TRBV6-6 and TRBJ2-2; 8 bases map to TRBD2. The CDR3 has 14 amino acids. The J segment lost 3 bases and the V segment lost 5 bases, leaving 2 bases of the junction unmatched. Germline V gene data show CDR1 as MNHNY and CDR2 as SVGAGI (reference sequence).

The J gene is TRBJ1-1, the V gene TRBV27; a weak D match, TRBD1 (6 bases). Trimming removed 6 bases from V and 5 bases from J, with 19 bases in between. This CDR3 region has 15 residues. The germline V gene encodes CDR1 MNHEY and CDR2 SMNVEV (reference sequence). Here the CDR3 reads CASSQRSKGGTEAFF. The CDR3 DNA reads as TGTGCCAGCAGCCAGAGGAGCAAGGGGGGAACTGAAGCTTTCTTT.